A selection of T cell receptor beta chains follows, all from one sample in a study of T cell repertoires in cytomegalovirus infection. MiXCR, run by TCRdb on the reads, gives a single entry per CDR3 protein. The sample shows approximately 350,000 distinct CDR3 sequences, 34% of them seen only once. Their antigens remain unidentified. This specimen consisted of cultured PBMCs, obtained from culture after CMV antigen stimulation. These receptors originate from a human donor in good health (CMV status not recorded). Some clones in this sample may be carry-over from other donors' samples. Both conserved end residues are part of each CDR3. A D gene is named only where the DNA matches it firmly. A row's size may be missing; if present it is once, few, many or a size class.

CDR3 DNA	CDR3 protein	clone size	J gene	D gene	V gene
TGTGCCAGTAGTCTCGTCAGCTCTGGGGCCAACGTCCTGACTTTC	CASSLVSSGANVLTF	-	TRBJ2-6	-	TRBV19
TGCGCCAGCAGCCAAGAGGGGTTGGCGACAGATACGCAGTATTTT	CASSQEGLATDTQYF	few	TRBJ2-3	-	TRBV4-1
TGTGCCAGCAGCTTAGGGGACACGGTCATGCCTCTATTTTTT	CASSLGDTVMPLFF	few	TRBJ1-4	-	TRBV7-8
TGCGCCAGCAGCCAAGATAGTCGGGGGTTGAACACTGAAGCTTTCTTT	CASSQDSRGLNTEAFF	few	TRBJ1-1	-	TRBV4-3
TGCAGTGCCGGAGGGGAGCCAGATACGCAGTATTTT	CSAGGEPDTQYF	few	TRBJ2-3	-	TRBV20-1
TGTGCTAGTGGTTTGGTAGTACACAATGAGCAGTTCTTC	CASGLVVHNEQFF	-	TRBJ2-1	-	TRBV12-5
TGTGCCATCAGGGGGACTAGCGGGAGCGAGACCCAGTACTTC	CAIRGTSGSETQYF	-	TRBJ2-5	TRBD2	TRBV10-3
TGTGCCAGCAGCCCGAGACAGGGTGGGAGTGAAAAACTGTTTTTT	CASSPRQGGSEKLFF	many	TRBJ1-4	TRBD1	TRBV7-8
TGTGCCAGCAGTGAACCGTTTTGGGTAGCGGGAGCCGGGGAGCTGTTTTTT	CASSEPFWVAGAGELFF	-	TRBJ2-2	TRBD2	TRBV6-1
TGTGCCAGCAGCCCAGGACTAGCGACGTCAATAAACAATGAGCAGTTCTTC	CASSPGLATSINNEQFF	-	TRBJ2-1	TRBD2	TRBV7-2
TGTGCCAGCAGTTACGAGACTAGCGGGAGAATCACCGGGGAGCTGTTTTTT	CASSYETSGRITGELFF	-	TRBJ2-2	TRBD2	TRBV6-6